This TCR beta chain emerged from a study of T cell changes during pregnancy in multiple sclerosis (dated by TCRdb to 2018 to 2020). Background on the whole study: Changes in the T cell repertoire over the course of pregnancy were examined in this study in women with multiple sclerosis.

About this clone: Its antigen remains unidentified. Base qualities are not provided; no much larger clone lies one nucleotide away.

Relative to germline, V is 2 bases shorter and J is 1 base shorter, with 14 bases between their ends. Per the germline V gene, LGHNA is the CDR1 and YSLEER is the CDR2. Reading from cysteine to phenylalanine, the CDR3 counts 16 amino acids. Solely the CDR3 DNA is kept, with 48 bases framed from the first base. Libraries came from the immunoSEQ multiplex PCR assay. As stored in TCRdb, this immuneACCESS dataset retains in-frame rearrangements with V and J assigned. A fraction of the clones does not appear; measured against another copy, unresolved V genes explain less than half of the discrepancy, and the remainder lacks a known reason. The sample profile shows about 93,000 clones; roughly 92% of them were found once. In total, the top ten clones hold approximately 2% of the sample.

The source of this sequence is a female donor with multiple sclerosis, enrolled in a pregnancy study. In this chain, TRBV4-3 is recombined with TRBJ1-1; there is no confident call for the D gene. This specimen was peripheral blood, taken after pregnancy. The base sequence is TGCGCCAGCAGCCAAAGGTATGAGGGTTCGAACACTGAAGCTTTCTTT. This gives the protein CASSQRYEGSNTEAFF.